Detailed here is one T cell receptor (beta chain). Its matching antigen is unknown. These data belong to a study of cytomegalovirus exposure and HLA in healthy donors. Study as a whole: Roughly 85 million unique TCRs from HLA-typed donors were held in an early release of data. General study points: In the analysis, some V segments, TRBV6-2 and TRBV6-3 included, were excluded as indistinguishable. Reported results showed that the classifier diagnosed cytomegalovirus status with high specificity and sensitivity. The study carried out a later analysis of TCR beta sequences. It associated some 17,000 of them with specific HLA alleles at a false discovery rate of 0.05.

PCR used 60 Vbeta primers and 13 Jbeta primers. Clones were sequenced by immunoSEQ multiplex PCR, and TCRdb holds only the in-frame ones, with some missing. The repertoire includes 95,000 to 150,000 clones, 77% of them detected once, and about 6% sits in the top ten. Germline CDR1 and CDR2: LGHNA and YNFKEQ. The V segment lost 1 base and the J segment 9 bases; nucleotides outside the gene matches: 8. The CDR3 runs to 14 residues. The receptor was derived from a man in his late teens or twenties in good health and CMV-seropositive. The sequenced material came from PBMCs. The genes are TRBV4-2 and TRBJ2-7, with 8 bases fitting TRBD1. CDR3 DNA: TGTGCCAGCAGCCAAGCTGGACAGGGCACGGGGCAGTACTTC. This sequence encodes CASSQAGQGTGQYF.